The T cell receptor beta chain under discussion was sequenced for a study of regulatory T cells in long-lasting Graves disease. Overall study: The antithyroid drugs taken by newly diagnosed Graves' patients had been used for under 3 months.

This clonotype was observed a handful of times. Combining iRepertoire HTBI primers with Arm-PCR of CDR3 regions, the authors built TCR beta libraries. MiXCR was run by TCRdb on the multiplex PCR reads, yielding one entry per CDR3 protein. The repertoire has 350,000 to 400,000 distinct CDR3 sequences, under 20% of them found once; the top ten carry around 20%. Noted time point: newly diagnosed GD, antithyroid drugs for less than 3 months. After RNA was extracted from PBMCs, the TCR library was made from it. Enrollment of patients was through an endocrinology department in Xi'an, China. Germline CDR1 SEHNR, CDR2 FQNEAQ (reference sequence). The V gene lost 5 bases and the J gene lost 7 bases, with 14 bases spanning the gap. The CDR3 runs 13 residues. These same data were also listed under a study on T cells in Graves' hyperthyroidism and ophthalmopathy. That work contributes: Patients aged 18 to 65 with hyperthyroidism were newly diagnosed, with duration under 2 months. Together with thyroid ultrasound, orbital computed tomography, serum thyroxine and TRAb, clinical symptoms were used for diagnoses.

This chain connects TRBV7-9 to TRBJ1-2; the D gene is possibly TRBD1 (6 bases). The receptor's source is a woman aged 18 to 35 with Graves disease. The sample here was peripheral blood mononuclear cells (PBMCs), taken at new diagnosis, from a patient treated with antithyroid drugs. DNA of the CDR3: TGTGCCAGCAGCGCCGCAGGGGAGGGTGGCTACACCTTC. Translated, it gives CASSAAGEGGYTF.